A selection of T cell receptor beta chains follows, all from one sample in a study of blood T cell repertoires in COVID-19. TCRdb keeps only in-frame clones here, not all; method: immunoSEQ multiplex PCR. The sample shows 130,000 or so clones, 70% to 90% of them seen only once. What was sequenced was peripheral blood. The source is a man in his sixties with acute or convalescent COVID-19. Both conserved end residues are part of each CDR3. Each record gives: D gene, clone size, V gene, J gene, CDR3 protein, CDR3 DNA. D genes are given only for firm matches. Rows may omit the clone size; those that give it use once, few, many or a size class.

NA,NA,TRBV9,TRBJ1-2,CASSQTQVLYGYTF,TGTGCCAGCAGCCAAACACAGGTGCTCTATGGCTACACCTTC
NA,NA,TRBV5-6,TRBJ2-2,CASSAGTNTGELFF,TGTGCCAGCAGCGCCGGGACAAACACCGGGGAGCTGTTTTTT
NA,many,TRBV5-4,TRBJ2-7,CASSFARSGEQYF,TGTGCCAGCAGCTTCGCTAGATCGGGGGAGCAGTACTTC
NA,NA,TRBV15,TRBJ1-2,CATSRDRSDWGYTF,TGTGCCACCAGCAGAGATCGCAGTGATTGGGGCTACACCTTC
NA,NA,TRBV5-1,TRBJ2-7,CASSTRGSFYEQYF,TGCGCCAGCAGCACCCGGGGGAGTTTTTACGAGCAGTACTTC
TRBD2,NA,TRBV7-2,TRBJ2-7,CASSSIAGVPYEQYF,TGTGCCAGCAGCTCGATAGCGGGAGTCCCCTACGAGCAGTACTTC
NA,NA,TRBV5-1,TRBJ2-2,CASSFVAGTGELFF,TGCGCCAGCAGCTTTGTGGCAGGCACCGGGGAGCTGTTTTTT
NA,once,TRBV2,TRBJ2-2,CASRLGTLANTGELFF,TGTGCCAGCAGGCTTGGGACACTCGCGAACACCGGGGAGCTGTTTTTT
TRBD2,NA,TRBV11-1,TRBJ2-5,CASSTLGTSGQETQYF,TGTGCCAGCAGCACCCTTGGGACTAGCGGACAAGAGACCCAGTACTTC
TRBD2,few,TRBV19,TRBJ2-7,CASGPGGFAEQYF,TGTGCCAGTGGGCCGGGAGGCTTCGCCGAGCAGTACTTC
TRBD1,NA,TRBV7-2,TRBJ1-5,CASSLNSIRGQPQHF,TGTGCCAGCAGCTTAAATAGTATCAGGGGGCAGCCCCAGCATTTT
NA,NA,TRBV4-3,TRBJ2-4,CASSQDGGGKNIQYF,TGCGCCAGCAGCCAAGACGGTGGAGGGAAAAACATTCAGTACTTC
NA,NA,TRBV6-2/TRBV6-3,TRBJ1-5,CASTPGQFSNQPQHF,TGTGCCAGCACCCCCGGACAGTTTAGCAATCAGCCCCAGCATTTT
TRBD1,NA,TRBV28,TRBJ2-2,CASSLADRVPRSAGELFF,TGTGCCAGCAGCTTGGCTGACAGGGTACCGCGGTCCGCCGGGGAGCTGTTTTTT
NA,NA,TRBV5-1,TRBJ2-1,CASSFSGSSYNEQFF,TGCGCCAGCAGCTTTAGCGGATCTTCCTACAATGAGCAGTTCTTC
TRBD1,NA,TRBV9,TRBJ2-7,CASSPTGGYYEQYF,TGTGCCAGCAGCCCCACAGGGGGGTATTACGAGCAGTACTTC
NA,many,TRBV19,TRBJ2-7,CASSSTGKDEQYF,TGTGCCAGTAGTAGCACGGGGAAGGACGAGCAGTACTTC
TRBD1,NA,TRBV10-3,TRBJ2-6,CAISANGQGAGANVLTF,TGTGCCATCAGTGCCAATGGACAGGGGGCCGGGGCCAACGTCCTGACTTTC
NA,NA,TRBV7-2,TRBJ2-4,CASSATGKNIQYF,TGTGCCAGCAGCGCCACGGGGAAAAACATTCAGTACTTC
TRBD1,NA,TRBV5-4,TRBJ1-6,CASSSRQGGYSPLHF,TGTGCCAGCAGCTCCCGACAGGGAGGCTATTCACCCCTCCACTTT
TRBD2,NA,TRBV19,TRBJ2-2,CASSMGLAGLAGELFF,TGTGCCAGTAGTATGGGCCTAGCGGGATTGGCCGGGGAGCTGTTTTTT
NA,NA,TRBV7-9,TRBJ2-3,CASSFSGGLADTQYF,TGTGCCAGCAGCTTCTCCGGGGGTTTGGCAGATACGCAGTATTTT
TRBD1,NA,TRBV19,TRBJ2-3,CASSIGQGTDTQYF,TGTGCCAGTAGTATCGGACAGGGGACAGATACGCAGTATTTT
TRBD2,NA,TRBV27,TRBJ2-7,CASSQAGVGYEQYF,TGTGCCAGCAGTCAAGCGGGAGTCGGCTACGAGCAGTACTTC
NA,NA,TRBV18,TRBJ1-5,CASSPMVGDQPQHF,TGTGCCAGCTCACCAATGGTAGGGGATCAGCCCCAGCATTTT
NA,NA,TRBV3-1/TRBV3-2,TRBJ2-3,CASSQSASADTQYF,TGTGCCAGCAGCCAAAGTGCTAGCGCAGATACGCAGTATTTT
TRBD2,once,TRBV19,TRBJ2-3,CASSIGGLAGLDTQYF,TGTGCCAGTAGTATAGGGGGACTAGCGGGACTCGATACGCAGTATTTT
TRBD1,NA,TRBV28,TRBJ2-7,CASSEAQGASEQYF,TGTGCCAGCAGTGAAGCACAGGGGGCAAGCGAGCAGTACTTC
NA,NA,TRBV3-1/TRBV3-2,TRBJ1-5,CASSQDMTVNQPQHF,TGTGCCAGCAGCCAAGATATGACAGTCAATCAGCCCCAGCATTTT
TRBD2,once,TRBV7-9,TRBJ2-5,CASSSTSGRIKETQYF,TGTGCCAGCAGCTCGACTAGCGGGAGGATAAAAGAGACCCAGTACTTC
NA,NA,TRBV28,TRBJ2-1,CASSLAVVLVYEQFF,TGTGCCAGCAGTTTAGCCGTTGTATTAGTCTATGAGCAGTTCTTC
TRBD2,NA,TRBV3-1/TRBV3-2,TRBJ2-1,CASSQRSGSSYNEQFF,TGTGCCAGCAGCCAACGTAGCGGGAGTTCCTACAATGAGCAGTTCTTC
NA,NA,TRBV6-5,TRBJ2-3,CASSYQPGANTDTQYF,TGTGCCAGCAGTTACCAACCAGGGGCGAACACAGATACGCAGTATTTT
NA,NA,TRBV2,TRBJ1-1,CATASYLNTEAFF,TGTGCCACCGCGAGTTACCTGAACACTGAAGCTTTCTTT
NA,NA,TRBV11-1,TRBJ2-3,CASSLRLARSDTQYF,TGTGCCAGCAGCTTAAGGCTAGCGAGATCAGATACGCAGTATTTT
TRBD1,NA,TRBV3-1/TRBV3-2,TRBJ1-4,CAATLGTGNEKLFF,TGTGCCGCTACTTTAGGGACAGGCAATGAAAAACTGTTTTTT
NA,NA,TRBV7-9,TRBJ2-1,CASSSDPEEYNEQFF,TGTGCCAGCAGCTCCGACCCCGAGGAGTACAATGAGCAGTTCTTC
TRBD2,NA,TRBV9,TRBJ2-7,CASSVEGEGREQYF,TGTGCCAGCAGCGTAGAAGGGGAGGGTAGGGAGCAGTACTTC
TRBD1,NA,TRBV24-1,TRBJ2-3,CATSDLRGPTDTQYF,TGTGCCACCAGTGATTTAAGGGGGCCCACAGATACGCAGTATTTT
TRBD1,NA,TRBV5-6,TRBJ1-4,CASSGGQGVANEKLFF,TGTGCCAGCAGCGGGGGCCAGGGGGTGGCTAATGAAAAACTGTTTTTT
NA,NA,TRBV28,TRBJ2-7,CASWTQLTGEQYF,TGTGCCAGCTGGACTCAACTAACCGGGGAGCAGTACTTC
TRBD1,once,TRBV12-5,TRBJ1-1,CASGLGDSSNTEAFF,TGTGCTAGTGGGCTCGGGGACAGTTCTAACACTGAAGCTTTCTTT
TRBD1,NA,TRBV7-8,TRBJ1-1,CASSSRTGGASPNTEAFF,TGTGCCAGCAGCTCACGGACAGGGGGCGCTTCTCCGAACACTGAAGCTTTCTTT
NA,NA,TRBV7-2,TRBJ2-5,CASSPNGGTETQYF,TGTGCCAGCAGCCCCAATGGGGGGACAGAGACCCAGTACTTC
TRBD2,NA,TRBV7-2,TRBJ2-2,CASSSPSTSGSTGELFF,TGTGCCAGCAGCTCCCCCTCGACTAGCGGGAGCACCGGGGAGCTGTTTTTT
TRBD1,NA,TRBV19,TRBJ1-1,CASSGGQGGTEAFF,TGTGCCAGTAGTGGGGGACAGGGAGGAACTGAAGCTTTCTTT
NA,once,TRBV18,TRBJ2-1,CASSPGGSVINEQFF,TGTGCCAGCTCACCAGGGGGCTCAGTAATAAATGAGCAGTTCTTC
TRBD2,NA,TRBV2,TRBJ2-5,CASSGVGREETQYF,TGTGCCAGCAGTGGCGTTGGGAGGGAGGAGACCCAGTACTTC